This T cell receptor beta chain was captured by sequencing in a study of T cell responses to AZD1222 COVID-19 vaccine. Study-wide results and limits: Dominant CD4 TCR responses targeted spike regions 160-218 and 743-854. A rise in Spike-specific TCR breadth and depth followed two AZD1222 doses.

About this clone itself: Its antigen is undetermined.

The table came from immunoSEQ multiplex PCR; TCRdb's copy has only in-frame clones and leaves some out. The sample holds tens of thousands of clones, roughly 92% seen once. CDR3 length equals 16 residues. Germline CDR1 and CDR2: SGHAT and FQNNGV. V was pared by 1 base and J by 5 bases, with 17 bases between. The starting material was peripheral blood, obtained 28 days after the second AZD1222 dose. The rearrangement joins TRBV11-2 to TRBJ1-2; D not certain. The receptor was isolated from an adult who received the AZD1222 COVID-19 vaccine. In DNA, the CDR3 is TGTGCCAGCAGCTTAGGTGGAGCCCAAGGAGGGTATGGCTACACCTTC. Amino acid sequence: CASSLGGAQGGYGYTF.